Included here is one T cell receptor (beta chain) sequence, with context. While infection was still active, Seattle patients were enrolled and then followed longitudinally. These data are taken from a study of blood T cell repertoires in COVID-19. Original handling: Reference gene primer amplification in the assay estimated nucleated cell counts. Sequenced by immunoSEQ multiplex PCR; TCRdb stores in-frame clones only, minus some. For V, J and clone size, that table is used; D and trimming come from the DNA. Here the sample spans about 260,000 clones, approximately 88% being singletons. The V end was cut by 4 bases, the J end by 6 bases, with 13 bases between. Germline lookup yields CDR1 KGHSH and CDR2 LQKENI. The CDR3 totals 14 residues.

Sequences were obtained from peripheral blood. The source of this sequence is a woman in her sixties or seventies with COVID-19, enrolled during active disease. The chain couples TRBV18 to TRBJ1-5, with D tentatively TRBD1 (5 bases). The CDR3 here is CASSLYQGGQPQHF. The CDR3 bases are TGTGCCAGCTCACTCTACCAGGGAGGTCAGCCCCAGCATTTT.